This TCR beta chain appears in the sequencing data of a study of blood T cell repertoires in COVID-19. Study summary: The United States, Italy and Spain were the sources of the acute and convalescent COVID-19 samples. T cells, B-cell-depleted T cells, or PBMCs provided the cDNA or gDNA that served as material.

As processed by the authors: Counts of nucleated cells, estimated from reference gene primer amplification, were obtained. TCRdb's table, derived via immunoSEQ multiplex PCR, lists solely in-frame clones and lacks some. That table is the source of V, J and clone size, and D and trimming were worked out from the DNA. The top ten clones hold 1.9% of a sample with over 200,000 clones, roughly nine tenths of them seen once. Germline V gene sequence: CDR1 SGHVS, CDR2 FNYEAQ. The CDR3 contains 15 residues. Trimming left V 1 base short and J 5 bases short, with 9 bases between. Sequences were obtained from peripheral blood. The chain has TRBV7-6 and TRBJ1-6, with D perhaps matching TRBD1 (5 bases). The TCR comes from a man aged 35-49 years with active or convalescent COVID-19. CDR3 DNA sequence: TGTGCCAGCAGCTTAGTCGGAGGGGATAATTCACCCCTCCACTTT. The encoded protein is CASSLVGGDNSPLHF.